The 14 T cell receptor beta chains in this list originate from one sample, sequenced in a study of post-analysis software for immune sequencing data. Study-level points and caveats: Elevated frequency relative to controls characterized several TRBV segments in patients, TRBV5-6, TRBV5-1 and TRBV20-1 among them.

Presence of unique molecular identifiers characterized the TCR beta cDNA libraries. Via MiXCR, TCRdb re-called the PCR reads, giving one row per CDR3 protein. Of roughly 800,000 distinct CDR3 sequences in the sample, about 43% were seen once. The antigens these receptors bind are not known. The specimen sequenced was blood. Source of these receptors: a girl aged 5-17 years with multiple sclerosis.

This clonotype was observed once. This chain joins TRBV6-2 or TRBV6-3 and TRBJ2-5; 8 bases line up with TRBD1. The J call may be wrong; the DNA end is better matched by TRBJ2-7. The CDR3 consists of 18 residues. CDR1 is MNHEY, CDR2 SVGEGT, per germline. Here the CDR3 reads CASSYGGADRGWTYEQYF. The CDR3 bases are TGTGCCAGCAGTTACGGGGGCGCTGACAGGGGATGGACCTACGAGCAGTACTTC.

The V gene is TRBV7-9, the J gene TRBJ2-1; D is unresolved. The CDR3 length is 15 residues. The germline V and J ends were trimmed by 5 bases and 8 bases, with 19 bases remaining between them. Per germline, CDR1 SEHNR and CDR2 FQNEAQ (reference sequence). Here the CDR3 DNA reads TGTGCCAGCAGCCCCCTATCCCCCCTGGGCGATGAGCAGTTCTTC. As protein: CASSPLSPLGDEQFF. The full variable domain, in which reference TRBV7-9 and TRBJ2-1 provide the parts outside the CDR3, is DTGVSQNPRHKITKRGQNVTFRCDPISEHNRLYWYRQTLGQGPEFLTYFQNEAQLEKSRLLSDRFSAERPKGSFSTLEIQRTEQGDSAMYLCASSPLSPLGDEQFFGPGTRLTVL.

This clonotype was seen more than once but under ten times. The rearrangement joins TRBV4-3 to TRBJ2-5; D uncertain. V was pared by 0 bases and J by 4 bases, with 12 bases between. Germline V gene lookup returns CDR1 LGHNA and CDR2 YSLEER. The CDR3 loop spans 15 amino acids. The CDR3 loop is CASSQDWRARETQYF. In DNA form, the CDR3 reads TGCGCCAGCAGCCAAGATTGGAGAGCGCGAGAGACCCAGTACTTC.

This clonotype occurred once. CDR3 loop: CASSQERDLGYGYTF. Written as DNA, the CDR3 is TGCGCCAGCAGCCAAGAAAGGGACCTGGGCTATGGCTACACCTTC. The chain has TRBV4-3 and TRBJ1-2; a possible D gene is TRBD1 (5 bases). There are 15 residues in the CDR3. CDR1 and CDR2 from the germline V gene are LGHNA and YSLEER. V was shortened by 0 bases and J by 4 bases, with 12 bases between the two germline ends.

The chain recombines TRBV19 with TRBJ2-7; unclear D gene. The CDR3 length is 16 residues. Looked up from germline, CDR1 is LNHDA and CDR2 is SQIVND (reference sequence). Trimming cost V 3 bases and J 3 bases, with 18 bases left between them. The CDR3 DNA follows: TGTGCCAGTAGTATCGTGCCGGCGGAAGGCCTCTACGAGCAGTACTTC. It specifies CASSIVPAEGLYEQYF.

The rearrangement links TRBV4-3 to TRBJ2-7, with 9 bases matching TRBD1. J lost 6 bases, V lost 3 bases, and 9 bases had no gene match. Germline CDR1 LGHNA, CDR2 YSLEER. This CDR3 has 15 residues. The CDR3 DNA sequence: TGCGCCAGCAGCCAGAGGCCCGGGACAGGGAGCGAGCAGTACTTC. As protein: CASSQRPGTGSEQYF.

The CDR3 protein is CASSDGLADYNEQFF. In DNA form, the CDR3 reads TGTGCCAGCAGCGACGGACTAGCCGACTACAATGAGCAGTTCTTC. The rearrangement links TRBV7-3 to TRBJ2-1, with TRBD2 matching 8 bases. This CDR3 has 15 amino acids. With 5 bases clipped from V and 3 bases from J, the junction kept 6 bases outside the gene matches. Germline CDR1 and CDR2: SGHTA and FQGTGA.

The CDR3 here is CASSWTGPEAFF. The DNA of the CDR3 is TGTGCCAGCAGTTGGACAGGTCCTGAAGCTTTCTTT. The chain couples TRBV12-3 or TRBV12-4 to TRBJ1-1; 7 bases agree with TRBD1. The CDR3 is 12 amino acids. Losses at the gene ends were 4 bases for V and 6 bases for J; bases not matched to a gene: 2.

The CDR3: CASSKDRDAEAFF. The CDR3 region has the DNA TGTGCCAGCAGCAAGGACAGGGACGCTGAAGCTTTCTTT. The chain combines TRBV7-3 with TRBJ1-1, with TRBD1 matching over 8 bases. CDR1 and CDR2 (germline): SGHTA, FQGTGA. This CDR3 has 13 residues. V was clipped by 5 bases and J by 6 bases; unmatched bases: 5. The full variable domain, with the rest looked up from reference TRBV7-3 and TRBJ1-1, is GAGVSQTPSNKVTEKGKYVELRCDPISGHTALYWYRQSLGQGPEFLIYFQGTGAADDSGLPNDRFFAVRPEGSVSTLKIQRTERGDSAVYLCASSKDRDAEAFFGQGTRLTVV.

The chain has TRBV29-1 and TRBJ1-2; 11 bases are a match to TRBD1. Trimming at V came to 3 bases and at J to 6 bases, leaving 3 bases not matched to a gene. Germline values: CDR1 SQVTM, CDR2 ANQGSEA. The CDR3 extends over 13 amino acids. CDR3 nucleotide sequence: TGCAGCGTTGACCCGGACAGGGGGCATGGCTACACCTTC. It specifies CSVDPDRGHGYTF. The full variable domain, with the rest looked up from reference TRBV29-1 and TRBJ1-2, is SAVISQKPSRDICQRGTSLTIQCQVDSQVTMMFWYRQQPGQSLTLIATANQGSEATYESGFVIDKFPISRPNLTFSTLTVSNMSPEDSSIYLCSVDPDRGHGYTFGSGTRLTVV.

The rearrangement joins TRBV27 to TRBJ1-2; TRBD1 matches at 7 bases. V lost 2 bases, J lost 8 bases, and 11 bases stayed unmatched. CDR3 length: 15 amino acids. The germline V gene encodes CDR1 MNHEY and CDR2 SMNVEV (reference sequence). CDR3 residues: CASSLNRGPTWGYTF. CDR3 sequence (DNA): TGTGCCAGCAGTTTAAACAGGGGCCCGACTTGGGGCTACACCTTC.

The rearrangement uses TRBV10-3 and TRBJ1-2, with D possibly TRBD1 on 5 matching bases. The V and J ends lost 0 bases and 0 bases respectively, with 11 bases between them. The CDR3 is made up of 16 amino acids. Germline CDR1 is ENHRY and CDR2 is SYGVKD. CDR3 in DNA: TGTGCCATCAGTGAGTCCCGGCAGACAGCTAACTATGGCTACACCTTC. It encodes CAISESRQTANYGYTF.

The J gene is TRBJ2-5, the V gene TRBV7-8; D is possibly TRBD2 (6 bases). The CDR3 has 18 amino acids. V shed 5 bases and J shed 3 bases, with 25 bases lying between them. The germline V gene has CDR1 SGHVS and CDR2 FQNEAQ. CDR3 sequence: CASSPRSPRERTKETQYF. CDR3 sequence (DNA): TGTGCCAGCAGCCCTCGGAGTCCCCGGGAGAGAACTAAAGAGACCCAGTACTTC.

This clonotype was counted only a few times. This chain connects TRBV20-1 to TRBJ2-6; D ambiguous. CDR1 and CDR2 (germline): DFQATT, SNEGSKA (reference sequence). The ends were cut back, 0 bases at V and 0 bases at J, with 6 bases in the middle. The CDR3 length is 15 residues. CDR3 region: CSAREGNSGANVLTF. CDR3 coding DNA: TGCAGTGCTAGAGAAGGAAACTCTGGGGCCAACGTCCTGACTTTC.